This TCR beta chain was recorded in a study of beta chain features in type 1 diabetes. The V gene's germline CDR1 is SGDLS and CDR2 YYNGEE. V shed 5 bases and J 6 bases; nucleotides not matched to a gene: 11. The CDR3 length is 15 residues. Of the isolated RNA, all was reverse transcribed, and so the sequenced material was expressed TCRB transcripts. Profiling relied on immunoSEQ multiplex PCR, and the TCRdb table lists in-frame clones only, not all of them. Of approximately 330,000 clones listed, around 10% are singletons. Sorting based on CD45RO/CCR7/CD25/CD127/CD95/CD27 separated CD4+ naive, central memory, regulatory and stem cell-like memory cells. At least ten counts were recorded for this clone. The antigen remains undetermined. Points from the study as a whole: Cells that show high TCR expression could be over-represented by cDNA sequencing.

This sequence was found in a woman aged 30 to 39 in good health. Source material: naive CD4+ T cells from blood. The chain recombines TRBV9 with TRBJ1-2, with TRBD1 matching 9 bases. In nucleotides, the CDR3 is TGTGCCAGCAGGGATGGTCCCGGGACAGGGAATGGCTACACCTTC. Amino acids: CASRDGPGTGNGYTF. The full variable domain, in which reference TRBV9 and TRBJ1-2 provide the parts outside the CDR3, is DSGVTQTPKHLITATGQRVTLRCSPRSGDLSVYWYQQSLDQGLQFLIQYYNGEERAKGNILERFSAQQFPDLHSELNLSSLELGDSALYFCASRDGPGTGNGYTFGSGTRLTVV.